This T cell receptor beta chain emerged from a study of response to subunit inactivated influenza vaccine. Whole-study results and caveats: Authors suggested that a seasonal influenza vaccination recruits few new T cells each time.

In germline, CDR1 is SGHNT, CDR2 YYREEE (reference sequence). V shed 3 bases, J shed 6 bases, and the junction held 8 bases outside the gene matches. CDR3 length equals 15 residues. A word on this clonotype: Its matching antigen is unknown.

MiXCR, applied by TCRdb to the RT-PCR reads, yields one record per CDR3 protein. The sample lists about 700,000 distinct CDR3 sequences; approximately 14% were seen once. The sample here was PBMCs from blood, taken about 13 days after vaccination. The receptor's source is a man aged 45-65 years who received an inactivated influenza vaccine. The V gene is TRBV5-4, the J gene TRBJ2-2, with 7 bases identical to TRBD2. CDR3 sequence reads: CASSSGLSAPGELFF. CDR3 nucleotide sequence: TGTGCCAGCAGCTCGGGACTATCAGCACCCGGGGAGCTGTTTTTT.